A single sample gave rise to the 12 T cell receptor beta chains below, sequenced in a study of blood T cell repertoires in COVID-19. The repertoire was sequenced with immunoSEQ multiplex PCR; TCRdb's copy has only in-frame clones and lacks some. The data show 85,000 to 95,000 clones, 86% seen once. Source material: peripheral blood. All receptors derive from a human donor in a cohort sampled during active COVID-19.

This clone was observed a single time. The chain links TRBV6-1 to TRBJ1-2; D is unresolved. V lost 1 base, J lost 5 bases, and 5 bases lay in between. The germline gives CDR1 MNHNS, CDR2 SASEGT. This CDR3 is built from 12 residues. The CDR3 protein is CASSEGSYGYTF. The DNA for the CDR3 is TGTGCCAGCAGTGAAGGGAGTTATGGCTACACCTTC.

A few counts support this clone. The chain is built from TRBV18 and TRBJ2-3; D perhaps matches TRBD1 (5 bases). Germline CDR1 reads KGHSH; CDR2 reads LQKENI. The V gene lost 3 bases and the J gene lost 3 bases, with 16 bases spanning the gap. The CDR3 has 16 residues. The CDR3 protein is CASSPPPGFITDTQYF. Here the CDR3 DNA reads TGTGCCAGCTCACCTCCCCCAGGGTTTATAACAGATACGCAGTATTTT. Together with reference TRBV18 and TRBJ2-3, the CDR3 gives the full variable domain: NAGVMQNPRHLVRRRGQEARLRCSPMKGHSHVYWYRQLPEEGLKFMVYLQKENIIDESGMPKERFSAEFPKEGPSILRIQQVVRGDSAAYFCASSPPPGFITDTQYFGPGTRLTVL.

This clone came up a few times. The gene calls are TRBV20-1 and TRBJ1-1; tentatively, D is TRBD1 (5 bases). The CDR3 runs to 11 residues. Germline loops: CDR1 DFQATT, CDR2 SNEGSKA (reference sequence). V was pared by 7 bases and J by 5 bases, with 11 bases between. The CDR3 nucleotides are TGCAGTGTCTCAGGGAAAACTGAAGCTTTCTTT. It is translated as CSVSGKTEAFF.

This clone was counted only a few times. A clone one base away is much larger, so this may be a read error. The chain recombines TRBV28 with TRBJ2-7; D possibly corresponds to TRBD1 (6 bases). V was cut by 6 bases and J by 3 bases, with 9 bases left in between. Germline assignment: CDR1 MDHEN and CDR2 SYDVKM. The CDR3 totals 12 residues. DNA for the CDR3: TGTGCCAGCAGCCAAGGGGGCTACGAGCAGTACTTC. This translates into CASSQGGYEQYF.

This chain uses TRBV4-1 with TRBJ2-5; 11 bases map to TRBD1. CDR1 is MGHRA and CDR2 is YSYEKL in the germline V gene. V dropped 5 bases and J dropped 5; count of bases not matched to a gene: 7. The CDR3 is 15 residues long. CDR3 amino acids: CASSGRTGGEETQYF. In DNA, the CDR3 is TGCGCCAGCAGCGGCCGGACAGGGGGCGAGGAGACCCAGTACTTC.

For this clone: The junction and the germline gene differ at one end; a read error may be behind it. The gene calls are TRBV27 and TRBJ2-2; D might be TRBD2 (5 bases). CDR3 length equals 18 residues. Germline CDR1 and CDR2: MNHEY and SMNVEV (reference sequence). CDR3 sequence (DNA): TGTACCAGCAGTTTAAATGACGGGGTTGCGGGGAACACCGGGGAGCTGTTTTTT. The encoded protein is CTSSLNDGVAGNTGELFF.

With regard to this clone: Additional DNA sequences in this sample encode the identical CDR3. The chain joins TRBV5-1 to TRBJ2-6; D is unresolved. CDR1 SGHRS and CDR2 YFSETQ come from the germline V gene. The V and J ends lost 0 bases and 0 bases respectively, with 4 bases between them. The CDR3 has 15 amino acids. Written as DNA, the CDR3 is TGCGCCAGCAGCTTGGGGAGCTCTGGGGCCAACGTCCTGACTTTC. Translating it yields CASSLGSSGANVLTF.

The chain links TRBV7-2 to TRBJ2-5, with D maybe TRBD2 (7 bases). The germline CDR1 and CDR2 sequences are SGHTA and FQGNSA. V lost 4 bases to trimming and J lost 7 bases, with 19 bases between them. The CDR3 contains 15 residues. The CDR3 spells CASSSWGGTSPTQYF. The CDR3 nucleotides are TGTGCCAGCAGCTCCTGGGGGGGGACATCCCCGACCCAGTACTTC. Filled out from reference TRBV7-2 and TRBJ2-5, the complete variable domain reads GAGVSQSPSNKVTEKGKDVELRCDPISGHTALYWYRQSLGQGLEFLIYFQGNSAPDKSGLPSDRFSAERTGGSVSTLTIQRTQQEDSAVYLCASSSWGGTSPTQYFGPGTRLLVL.

The chain recombines TRBV7-2 with TRBJ2-3; tentatively, D is TRBD2 (6 bases). This CDR3 contains 15 residues. Germline values: CDR1 SGHTA, CDR2 FQGNSA. V shed 4 bases and J shed 0 bases, with 11 bases lying between them. The CDR3 bases are TGTGCCAGCAGCTCCCCGGGAGCTAGCACAGATACGCAGTATTTT. Residues: CASSSPGASTDTQYF.

V usage is TRBV6-5 and J usage is TRBJ1-1; tentatively, D is TRBD1 (6 bases). The CDR3 runs to 13 residues. CDR1 MNHEY and CDR2 SVGAGI come from the germline V gene. Trimming stripped 11 bases from V and 1 base from J, with 14 bases between. The DNA for the CDR3 is TGTGCCGCAGGGGTGCGAGGGAACACTGAAGCTTTCTTT. As protein: CAAGVRGNTEAFF.

This rearrangement joins TRBV19 to TRBJ2-6; D not certain. Germline V gene lookup returns CDR1 LNHDA and CDR2 SQIVND (reference sequence). The CDR3 is 15 amino acids. The ends were cut back, 3 bases at V and 0 bases at J, with 6 bases in the middle. CDR3 sequence reads: CASSIFLSGANVLTF. As DNA, the CDR3 is TGTGCCAGTAGTATTTTCCTCTCTGGGGCCAACGTCCTGACTTTC.

This sequence joins TRBV4-1 and TRBJ2-1; 8 bases map to TRBD2. The germline gives CDR1 MGHRA, CDR2 YSYEKL. This CDR3 is built from 14 residues. V dropped 3 bases and J dropped 4; count of bases not matched to a gene: 2. CDR3 region: CASSHSGVYNEQFF. In DNA form, the CDR3 reads TGCGCCAGCAGCCATAGCGGGGTTTACAATGAGCAGTTCTTC.